The subject of this entry is one T cell receptor (beta chain). Its antigen specificity is not known. To determine HCMV serostatus, a commercial ELISA kit was used to detect HCMV-specific IgG in serum. Peripheral blood mononuclear cells were isolated from blood by Ficoll density gradient centrifugation. The CDR3 holds 14 amino acids from the cysteine to the phenylalanine. The entry carries no DNA sequence. Sequencing was carried out with an Illumina HiSeq 2000. TCR beta cDNA libraries were made by 5'RACE template switching that added a universal primer site and unique molecular identifiers. cDNA synthesis was primed from the TCR beta constant segment, followed by two successive PCR amplification steps. Regarding the original processing steps: MIGEC was used to demultiplex reads and group the reads by UMI, and MiTCR was used to assemble and quantify clonotypes. To exclude erroneous sequences, any TCR cDNA sequence not supported by at least two reads was discarded. The tcR package was used for downstream repertoire analysis, and clonotypes were matched between fractions using CDR3 nucleotide sequence together with V segment. Antigen specificity was annotated against VDJdb with VDJmatch, allowing one amino acid substitution in CDR3. After reprocessing by TCRdb, each CDR3 protein sequence is one entry, and no DNA is given. The V and J calls shown here were made by TCRdb, not taken from the authors' results. The sample table holds over 250,000 distinct CDR3 sequences. The top ten hold roughly 4.2% of the sample.

This specimen comes from a study of T cells expressing NK-cell markers (TCRdb year 2020). Study-wide context: Three sorted T-cell subsets (CD3+CD56+NKG2C+, CD3+CD56+NKG2C- and CD3+CD56-NKG2C+) from several donors had their TCR beta-chain repertoires profiled. Of the eight sequenced donors, seven were found to be HCMV-seropositive and one was found to be HCMV-seronegative. The eight sequenced donors were randomly selected healthy volunteers, three men and five women. Sequencing of the libraries produced 2 x 150 bp reads on Illumina HiSeq 2000/2500, MiSeq or NextSeq. Summary of the overall study and its limitations: Those dominant clonotypes were again the most abundant among CD3+CD56-NKG2C+ cells in several donors, at roughly 25-60.1%. Whether the expanded NKG2C-expressing T cell clones were specific for HCMV antigens was left unclear. In six donors, the dominant CD3+CD56+NKG2C+ clonotypes were among the top 10 CD8+ clonotypes and accounted for about 1.0-7.5% of CD8+ T cells.

The specimen sequenced was blood T cells: a sorted CD56 or NKG2C T cell subset, CD4+ or CD8+ T cells, or bulk PBMC T cells (not recorded which). The chain was built from TRBV12-3 or TRBV12-4 and TRBJ2-1; TCRdb returns TRBD2, unconfirmable since there is no DNA. This TCR came from a woman aged 18-69 years in good health. The CDR3 here reads CASSGSGTSQKQFF.